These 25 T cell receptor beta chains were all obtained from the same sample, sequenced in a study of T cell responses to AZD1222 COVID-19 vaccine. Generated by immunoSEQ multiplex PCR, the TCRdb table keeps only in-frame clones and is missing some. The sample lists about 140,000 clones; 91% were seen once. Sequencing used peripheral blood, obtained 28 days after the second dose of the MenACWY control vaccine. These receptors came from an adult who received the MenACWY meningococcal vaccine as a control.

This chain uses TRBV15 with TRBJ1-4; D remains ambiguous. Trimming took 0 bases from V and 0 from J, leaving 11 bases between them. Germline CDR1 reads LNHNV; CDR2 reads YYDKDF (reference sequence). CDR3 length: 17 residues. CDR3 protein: CATSRDYAGATNEKLFF. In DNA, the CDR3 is TGTGCCACCAGCAGAGATTATGCCGGGGCAACTAATGAAAAACTGTTTTTT.

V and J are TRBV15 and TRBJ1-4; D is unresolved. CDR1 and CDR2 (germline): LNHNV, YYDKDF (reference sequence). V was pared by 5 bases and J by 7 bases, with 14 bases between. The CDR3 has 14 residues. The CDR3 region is CATSGRGPAEKLFF. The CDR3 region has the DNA TGTGCCACCAGCGGGCGGGGTCCCGCTGAAAAACTGTTTTTT.

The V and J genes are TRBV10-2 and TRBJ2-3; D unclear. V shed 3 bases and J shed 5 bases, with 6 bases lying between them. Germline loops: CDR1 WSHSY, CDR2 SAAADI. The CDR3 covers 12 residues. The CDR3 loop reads CASSEVGDTQYF. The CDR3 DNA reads TGCGCCAGCAGTGAAGTAGGAGATACGCAGTATTTT.

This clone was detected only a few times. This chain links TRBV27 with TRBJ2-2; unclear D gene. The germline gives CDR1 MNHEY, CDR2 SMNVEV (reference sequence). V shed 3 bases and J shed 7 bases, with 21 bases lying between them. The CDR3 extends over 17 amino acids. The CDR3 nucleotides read TGTGCCAGCAGTTTGAGACGAAACCCCGGGCGGAGCGGGGAGCTGTTTTTT. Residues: CASSLRRNPGRSGELFF.

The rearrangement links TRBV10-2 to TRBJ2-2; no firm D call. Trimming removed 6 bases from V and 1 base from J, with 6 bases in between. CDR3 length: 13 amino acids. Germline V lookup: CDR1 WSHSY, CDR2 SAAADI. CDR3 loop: CASSRLNTGELFF. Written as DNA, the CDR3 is TGCGCCAGCAGCAGGCTGAACACCGGGGAGCTGTTTTTT.

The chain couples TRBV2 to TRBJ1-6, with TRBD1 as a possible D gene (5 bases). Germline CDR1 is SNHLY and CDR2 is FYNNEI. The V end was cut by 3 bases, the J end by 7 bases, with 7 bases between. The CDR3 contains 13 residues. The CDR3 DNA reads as TGTGCCAGCAGTGAGACAGCGAATTCACCCCTCCACTTT. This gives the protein CASSETANSPLHF.

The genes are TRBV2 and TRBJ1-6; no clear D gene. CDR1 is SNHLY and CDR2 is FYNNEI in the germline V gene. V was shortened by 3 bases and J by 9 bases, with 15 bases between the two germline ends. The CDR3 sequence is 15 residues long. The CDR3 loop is CASSEGQAAISPLHF. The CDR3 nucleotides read TGTGCCAGCAGTGAGGGCCAGGCAGCGATTTCACCCCTCCACTTT.

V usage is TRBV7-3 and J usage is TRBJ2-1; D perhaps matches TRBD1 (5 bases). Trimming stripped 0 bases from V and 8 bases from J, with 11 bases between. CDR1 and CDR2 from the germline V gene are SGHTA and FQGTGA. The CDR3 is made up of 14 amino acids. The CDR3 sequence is CASSLTSQGYEQFF. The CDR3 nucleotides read TGTGCCAGCAGCTTAACTAGCCAGGGCTATGAGCAGTTCTTC.

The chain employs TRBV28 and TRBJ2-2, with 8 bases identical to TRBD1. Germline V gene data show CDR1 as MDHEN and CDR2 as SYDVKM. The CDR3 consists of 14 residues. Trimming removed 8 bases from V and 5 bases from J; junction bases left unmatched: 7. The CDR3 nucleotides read TGTGCCAGCGTTACCGGACAGGGAACCGGGGAGCTGTTTTTT. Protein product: CASVTGQGTGELFF.

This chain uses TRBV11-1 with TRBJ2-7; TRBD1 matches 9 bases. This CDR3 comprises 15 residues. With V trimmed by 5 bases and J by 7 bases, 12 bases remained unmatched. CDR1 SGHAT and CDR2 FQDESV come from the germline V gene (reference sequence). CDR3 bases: TGTGCCAGCAGCCCACAGGGGGCGGGCTTAATGGAGCAGTACTTC. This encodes CASSPQGAGLMEQYF.

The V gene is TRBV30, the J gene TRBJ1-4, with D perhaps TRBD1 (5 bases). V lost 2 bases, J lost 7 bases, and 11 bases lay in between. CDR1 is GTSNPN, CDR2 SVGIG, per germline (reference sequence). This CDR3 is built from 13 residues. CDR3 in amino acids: CAWSWGEGEKLFF. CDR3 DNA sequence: TGTGCCTGGAGTTGGGGGGAAGGTGAAAAACTGTTTTTT.

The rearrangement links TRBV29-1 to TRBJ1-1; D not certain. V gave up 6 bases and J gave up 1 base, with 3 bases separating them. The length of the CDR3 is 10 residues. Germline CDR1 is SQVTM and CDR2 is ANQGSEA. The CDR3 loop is CSVGNTEAFF. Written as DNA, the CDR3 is TGCAGCGTCGGGAACACTGAAGCTTTCTTT.

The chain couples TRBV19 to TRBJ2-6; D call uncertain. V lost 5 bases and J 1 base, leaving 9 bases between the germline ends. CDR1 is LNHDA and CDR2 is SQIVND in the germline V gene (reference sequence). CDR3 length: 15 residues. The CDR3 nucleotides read TGTGCCAGTAGTGCGCACTTGTCTGGGGCCAACGTCCTGACTTTC. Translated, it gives CASSAHLSGANVLTF.

The CDR3 nucleotides read TGTGCCCGGGGACTAGCGGGGCGTACGCAGTATTTT. It yields the protein CARGLAGRTQYF. This rearrangement joins TRBV30 to TRBJ2-3; 13 bases line up with TRBD2. There are 12 residues in the CDR3. CDR1 GTSNPN and CDR2 SVGIG come from the germline V gene (reference sequence). The junction had 4 bases not matched to a gene; V was cut back by 8 bases and J by 8 bases.

The CDR3 sequence: CASSWGGATNEKLFF. CDR3 coding DNA: TGTGCCAGCAGTTGGGGGGGTGCAACTAATGAAAAACTGTTTTTT. V is TRBV6-1 and J is TRBJ1-4, with D tentatively TRBD1 (5 bases). V dropped 5 bases and J dropped 0 bases, with 10 bases sitting between them. Germline lookup yields CDR1 MNHNS and CDR2 SASEGT. The CDR3 contains 15 residues.

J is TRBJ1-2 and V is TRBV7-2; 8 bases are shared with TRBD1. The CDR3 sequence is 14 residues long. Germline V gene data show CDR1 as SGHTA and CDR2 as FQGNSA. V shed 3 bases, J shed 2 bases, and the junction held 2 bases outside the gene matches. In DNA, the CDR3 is TGTGCCAGCAGCTTTGGACAGGGAAACTATGGCTACACCTTC. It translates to CASSFGQGNYGYTF.

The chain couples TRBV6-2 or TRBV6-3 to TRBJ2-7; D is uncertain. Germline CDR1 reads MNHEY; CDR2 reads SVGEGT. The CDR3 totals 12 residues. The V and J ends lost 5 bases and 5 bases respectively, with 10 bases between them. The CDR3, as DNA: TGTGCCAGCAGTCCCATTACCCACGAGCAGTACTTC. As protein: CASSPITHEQYF.

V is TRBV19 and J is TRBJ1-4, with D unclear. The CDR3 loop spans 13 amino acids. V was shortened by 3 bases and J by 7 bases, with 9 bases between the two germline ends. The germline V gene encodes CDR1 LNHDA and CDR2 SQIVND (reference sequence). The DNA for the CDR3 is TGTGCCAGTAGTATTGGATTTTTTGAAAAACTGTTTTTT. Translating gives CASSIGFFEKLFF. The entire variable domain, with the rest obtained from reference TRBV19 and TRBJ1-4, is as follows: DGGITQSPKYLFRKEGQNVTLSCEQNLNHDAMYWYRQDPGQGLRLIYYSQIVNDFQKGDIAEGYSVSREKKESFPLTVTSAQKNPTAFYLCASSIGFFEKLFFGSGTQLSVL.

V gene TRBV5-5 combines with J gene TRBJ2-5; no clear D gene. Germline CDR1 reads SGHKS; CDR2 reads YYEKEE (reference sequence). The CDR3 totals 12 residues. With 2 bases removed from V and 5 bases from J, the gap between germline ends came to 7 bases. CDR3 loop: CASSLGMETQYF. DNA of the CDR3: TGTGCCAGCAGCTTAGGTATGGAGACCCAGTACTTC.

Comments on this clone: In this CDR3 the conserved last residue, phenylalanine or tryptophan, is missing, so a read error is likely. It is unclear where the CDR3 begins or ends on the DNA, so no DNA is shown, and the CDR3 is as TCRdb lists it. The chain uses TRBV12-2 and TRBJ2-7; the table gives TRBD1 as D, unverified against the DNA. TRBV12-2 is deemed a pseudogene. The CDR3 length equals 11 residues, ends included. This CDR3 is CASRFPAPLKQ.

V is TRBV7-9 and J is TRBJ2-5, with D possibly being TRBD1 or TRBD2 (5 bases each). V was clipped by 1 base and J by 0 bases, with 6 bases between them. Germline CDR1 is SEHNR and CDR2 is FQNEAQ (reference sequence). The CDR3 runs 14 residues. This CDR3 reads CASSLGGNQETQYF. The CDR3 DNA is TGTGCCAGCAGCTTAGGGGGGAACCAAGAGACCCAGTACTTC.

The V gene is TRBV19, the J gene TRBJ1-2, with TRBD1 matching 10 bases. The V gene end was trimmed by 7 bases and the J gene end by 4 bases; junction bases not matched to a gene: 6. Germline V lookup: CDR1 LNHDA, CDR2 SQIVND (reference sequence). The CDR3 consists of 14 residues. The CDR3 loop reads CASTTTGGVYGYTF. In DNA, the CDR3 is TGTGCCAGTACCACGACAGGGGGCGTCTATGGCTACACCTTC. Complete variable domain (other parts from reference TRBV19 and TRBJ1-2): DGGITQSPKYLFRKEGQNVTLSCEQNLNHDAMYWYRQDPGQGLRLIYYSQIVNDFQKGDIAEGYSVSREKKESFPLTVTSAQKNPTAFYLCASTTTGGVYGYTFGSGTRLTVV.

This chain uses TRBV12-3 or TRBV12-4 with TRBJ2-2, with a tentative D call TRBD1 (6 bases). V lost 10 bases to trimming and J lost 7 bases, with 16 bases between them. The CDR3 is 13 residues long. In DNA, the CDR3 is TGTGCCACCTGGGGGCAGGCGGACGGGGAGCTGTTTTTT. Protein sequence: CATWGQADGELFF.

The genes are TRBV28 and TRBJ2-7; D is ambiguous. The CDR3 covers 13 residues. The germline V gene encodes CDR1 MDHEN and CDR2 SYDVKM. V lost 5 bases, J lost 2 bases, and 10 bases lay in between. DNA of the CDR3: TGTGCCAGCAGTCGTCGGACCCCCTACGAGCAGTACTTC. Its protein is CASSRRTPYEQYF.

The CDR3: CASNPSGRGLGYTF. The CDR3 nucleotides are TGTGCCAGCAACCCTTCGGGCAGGGGCTTAGGCTACACCTTC. The chain carries TRBV28 and TRBJ1-2; D may be TRBD1 (6 bases). Looked up from germline, CDR1 is MDHEN and CDR2 is SYDVKM. This CDR3 comprises 14 residues. V shed 7 bases and J shed 8 bases, with 20 bases lying between them.